The 29 T cell receptor beta chains listed next were all sequenced from one sample in a study of cytomegalovirus exposure and HLA in healthy donors. Vbeta (60) and Jbeta (13) primers were used in the PCR. Produced via immunoSEQ multiplex PCR; TCRdb's table is partial and in-frame only. The repertoire holds a few hundred thousand clones, with about 93% as singletons. Sequencing input: PBMCs. The receptors originated from a girl aged 2 to 10 in good health and CMV-seronegative.

The V and J genes are TRBV6-5 and TRBJ1-5; TRBD1 matches 8 bases. The V gene's germline CDR1 is MNHEY and CDR2 SVGAGI. The CDR3 length is 14 residues. J gave up 5 bases and V 6 bases, and 6 bases lay outside the gene matches. The CDR3 bases are TGTGCCAGCAGCGAGGGACAGGCTTATCAGCCCCAGCATTTT. Its translation is CASSEGQAYQPQHF.

The genes are TRBV11-2 and TRBJ1-3, with unresolved D. Trimming removed 1 base from V and 3 bases from J, with 7 bases in between. The CDR3 length is 14 residues. In germline, CDR1 is SGHAT, CDR2 FQNNGV. The CDR3 coding sequence is TGTGCCAGCAGCTTAGTTCCCTTTGGAAACACCATATATTTT. Translated: CASSLVPFGNTIYF.

V is TRBV5-1 and J is TRBJ2-5, with 7 positions matching TRBD1. CDR3 length equals 15 residues. V lost 0 bases to trimming and J lost 2 bases; unmatched junction nucleotides: 4. Per germline, CDR1 SGHRS and CDR2 YFSETQ. The CDR3 loop reads CASSLEGASQETQYF. DNA for the CDR3: TGCGCCAGCAGCTTGGAGGGGGCCTCACAAGAGACCCAGTACTTC. Together with reference TRBV5-1 and TRBJ2-5, the CDR3 gives the full variable domain: KAGVTQTPRYLIKTRGQQVTLSCSPISGHRSVSWYQQTPGQGLQFLFEYFSETQRNKGNFPGRFSGRQFSNSRSEMNVSTLELGDSALYLCASSLEGASQETQYFGPGTRLLVL.

This chain connects TRBV5-1 to TRBJ2-6, with unresolved D. The ends were cut back, 7 bases at V and 3 bases at J, with 11 bases in the middle. The CDR3 covers 14 residues. The germline gives CDR1 SGHRS, CDR2 YFSETQ. The CDR3 coding sequence is TGCGCCAGCCGCCCCGTAGATGGGGCCAACGTCCTGACTTTC. This sequence encodes CASRPVDGANVLTF.

The genes are TRBV5-1 and TRBJ1-3; TRBD1 matches at 8 bases. V lost 0 bases to trimming and J lost 1 base; unmatched junction nucleotides: 3. This CDR3 has 16 residues. The V gene's germline CDR1 is SGHRS and CDR2 YFSETQ. The CDR3 nucleotides are TGCGCCAGCAGCTTGGGCCAGGGGGCATCTGGAAACACCATATATTTT. This codes for CASSLGQGASGNTIYF.

The genes are TRBV7-6 and TRBJ2-7; 9 bases fit TRBD2. Germline CDR1 and CDR2: SGHVS and FNYEAQ. The CDR3 has 14 amino acids. V trimming: 2 bases; J trimming: 1 base; junction bases outside the gene matches: 0. Here the CDR3 reads CASSLTSGSYEQYF. CDR3 bases: TGTGCCAGCAGCTTAACTAGCGGGTCCTACGAGCAGTACTTC.

The V and J genes are TRBV5-1 and TRBJ1-1, with D tentatively TRBD1 (5 bases). V lost 3 bases, J lost 3 bases, and 12 bases lay in between. The CDR3 has 14 amino acids. From germline, CDR1 is SGHRS and CDR2 YFSETQ. The CDR3 here is CASSSGGGYTEAFF. Here the CDR3 DNA reads TGCGCCAGCAGCTCGGGGGGGGGTTACACTGAAGCTTTCTTT.

The J gene is TRBJ2-3, the V gene TRBV5-1; 10 positions agree with TRBD2. V trimming: 4 bases; J trimming: 7 bases; junction bases outside the gene matches: 12. In germline, CDR1 is SGHRS, CDR2 YFSETQ. This CDR3 is 16 amino acids long. In nucleotides, the CDR3 is TGCGCCAGCAGCCCTCACTTAGCGGGGGGCATGAATACGCAGTATTTT. Its protein product is CASSPHLAGGMNTQYF.

V gene TRBV19 combines with J gene TRBJ2-1; 8 bases are shared with TRBD1. The V segment lost 5 bases and the J segment 0 bases; nucleotides outside the gene matches: 3. Germline V gene sequence: CDR1 LNHDA, CDR2 SQIVND (reference sequence). The CDR3 length is 15 residues. CDR3 loop: CASSWTGLSYNEQFF. The CDR3 DNA follows: TGTGCCAGTAGTTGGACAGGGCTCTCCTACAATGAGCAGTTCTTC.

V gene TRBV7-9 combines with J gene TRBJ2-2; 7 bases agree with TRBD1. Per the germline V gene, CDR1 is SEHNR and CDR2 is FQNEAQ (reference sequence). This CDR3 spans 16 amino acids. J lost 2 bases, V lost 5 bases, and 8 bases had no gene match. The CDR3 protein is CASSPGQVINTGELFF. DNA of the CDR3: TGTGCCAGCAGCCCCGGACAGGTGATAAACACCGGGGAGCTGTTTTTT.

The V gene is TRBV27, the J gene TRBJ2-5; D possibly corresponds to TRBD2 (6 bases). Matching the DNA end better, TRBJ2-7 makes the J call doubtful. The CDR3 runs to 14 residues. Germline CDR1 reads MNHEY; CDR2 reads SMNVEV (reference sequence). This CDR3 is CASSLRDASYEQYF. CDR3 in DNA: TGTGCCAGCAGTTTGCGGGACGCCTCCTACGAGCAGTACTTC.

The rearrangement uses TRBV7-2 and TRBJ1-6, with D perhaps matching TRBD1 (5 bases). CDR1 and CDR2 (germline): SGHTA, FQGNSA. This CDR3 spans 13 amino acids. V lost 2 bases and J 7 bases, leaving 6 bases between the germline ends. The CDR3 DNA follows: TGTGCCAGCAGCTTAAAGGGGAATTCACCCCTCCACTTT. Its translation is CASSLKGNSPLHF. The entire variable domain, with the rest obtained from reference TRBV7-2 and TRBJ1-6, is as follows: GAGVSQSPSNKVTEKGKDVELRCDPISGHTALYWYRQSLGQGLEFLIYFQGNSAPDKSGLPSDRFSAERTGGSVSTLTIQRTQQEDSAVYLCASSLKGNSPLHFGNGTRLTVT.

The chain uses TRBV19 and TRBJ2-7; D gene unclear. CDR1 and CDR2 (germline): LNHDA, SQIVND (reference sequence). V was pared by 5 bases and J by 0 bases, with 5 bases between. This CDR3 region has 12 residues. The CDR3: CASSESSYEQYF. The CDR3, as DNA: TGTGCCAGTAGTGAGAGCTCCTACGAGCAGTACTTC.

The chain joins TRBV27 to TRBJ2-7; D is unclear. V gave up 3 bases and J gave up 9 bases, with 15 bases separating them. The CDR3 spans 13 residues. The germline gives CDR1 MNHEY, CDR2 SMNVEV (reference sequence). CDR3 amino acids: CASSLLGPNGQYF. CDR3 coding DNA: TGTGCCAGCAGTTTGCTGGGCCCCAACGGGCAGTACTTC.

This clone was picked up one time. For the CDR3, the DNA is TGTGCCAGCAGCTTAGCGTTATCGGGGGGCTACGAGCAGTACTTC. Translating it yields CASSLALSGGYEQYF. V is TRBV7-9 and J is TRBJ2-7; 7 bases line up with TRBD2. Germline CDR1 is SEHNR and CDR2 is FQNEAQ (reference sequence). The J segment lost 3 bases and the V segment lost 0 bases, leaving 5 bases of the junction unmatched. This CDR3 is 15 amino acids long.

This chain joins TRBV16 and TRBJ2-6; tentative D call: TRBD1 (6 bases). Germline V CDR1 and CDR2: KGHSY, FQNENV. V was trimmed by 4 bases and J by 2 bases, leaving 12 bases between them. The CDR3 runs to 16 residues. CDR3 DNA: TGTGCCAGCAGCCGCGTACGGGACACTGGGGCCAACGTCCTGACTTTC. Protein: CASSRVRDTGANVLTF.

This chain links TRBV11-2 with TRBJ2-5; a possible D gene is TRBD2 (5 bases). CDR3 size: 14 residues. V was clipped by 5 bases and J by 2 bases, with 12 bases between them. The germline CDR1 and CDR2 sequences are SGHAT and FQNNGV. The CDR3 protein is CASSPTPGQETQYF. CDR3 in DNA: TGTGCCAGCAGCCCAACCCCGGGACAAGAGACCCAGTACTTC.

The chain uses TRBV4-1 and TRBJ1-1, with D possibly TRBD1 on 5 matching bases. From germline, CDR1 is MGHRA and CDR2 YSYEKL. Trimming pared 0 bases from V and 4 bases from J, leaving 12 bases between. CDR3 length: 15 residues. This CDR3 reads CASSQDYGGTTEAFF. CDR3 DNA sequence: TGCGCCAGCAGCCAAGATTATGGGGGGACCACTGAAGCTTTCTTT.

The chain is built from TRBV6-5 and TRBJ2-3; perhaps TRBD2 as D (6 bases). CDR3 size: 15 residues. V lost 6 bases and J lost 1, with 14 bases in between. Germline V gives CDR1 MNHEY, CDR2 SVGAGI. The CDR3, as DNA: TGTGCCAGCAGGATACGGGACTTAGGCACAGATACGCAGTATTTT. It is translated as CASRIRDLGTDTQYF.

J is TRBJ1-1 and V is TRBV5-1; unclear D gene. CDR3 length: 11 residues. In germline, CDR1 is SGHRS, CDR2 YFSETQ. V lost 0 bases and J lost 6, with 3 bases in between. The DNA of the CDR3 is TGCGCCAGCAGCTTGGGGCCTGAAGCTTTCTTT. Amino acid sequence: CASSLGPEAFF.

The genes are TRBV2 and TRBJ1-3, with TRBD1 matching over 7 bases. After removal of 4 bases from V and 5 bases from J, the junction contained 5 bases not matched to a gene. The germline V gene has CDR1 SNHLY and CDR2 FYNNEI. The CDR3 spans 14 residues. Here the CDR3 DNA reads TGTGCCAGCAGTGTCAGGGACAGTCGAAACACCATATATTTT. Translated, it gives CASSVRDSRNTIYF. Supplemented by reference TRBV2 and TRBJ1-3, the full variable domain reads EPEVTQTPSHQVTQMGQEVILRCVPISNHLYFYWYRQILGQKVEFLVSFYNNEISEKSEIFDDQFSVERPDGSNFTLKIRSTKLEDSAMYFCASSVRDSRNTIYFGEGSWLTVV.

With regard to this clone: This sample also contains other DNA sequences that code for the same CDR3. This chain uses TRBV27 with TRBJ2-7; no clear D. The CDR3 consists of 14 residues. Germline CDR1 reads MNHEY; CDR2 reads SMNVEV (reference sequence). V shed 3 bases and J shed 3 bases, with 12 bases lying between them. The chain's CDR3 is CASSFKAENYEQYF. Here the CDR3 DNA reads TGTGCCAGCAGTTTTAAGGCGGAGAACTACGAGCAGTACTTC.

The chain recombines TRBV11-3 with TRBJ2-5, with 10 nucleotides matching TRBD1. Trimming removed 4 bases from V and 0 bases from J; junction bases left unmatched: 2. The CDR3 runs 15 residues. Germline V CDR1 and CDR2: SGHNT, YENEEA. Here the CDR3 reads CASSSGQGYQETQYF. CDR3 nucleotide sequence: TGTGCCAGCAGCTCGGGACAGGGGTACCAAGAGACCCAGTACTTC.

The J gene is TRBJ2-1, the V gene TRBV5-1, with a possible D match to TRBD2 (5 bases). V gave up 4 bases and J gave up 0 bases, with 23 bases separating them. This CDR3 is built from 19 residues. Germline V lookup: CDR1 SGHRS, CDR2 YFSETQ. CDR3 sequence: CASSPTLGERLSSYNEQFF. CDR3 DNA sequence: TGCGCCAGCAGCCCGACTCTTGGGGAGAGACTCAGCTCCTACAATGAGCAGTTCTTC.

J is TRBJ2-1 and V is TRBV19; 7 positions match TRBD1. This CDR3 has 13 residues. Per germline, CDR1 LNHDA and CDR2 SQIVND (reference sequence). V shed 9 bases, J shed 1 base, and the junction held 3 bases outside the gene matches. The CDR3 spells CASRGFSYNEQFF. The CDR3 nucleotides read TGTGCCAGCAGGGGGTTTTCCTACAATGAGCAGTTCTTC. Supplemented by reference TRBV19 and TRBJ2-1, the full variable domain reads DGGITQSPKYLFRKEGQNVTLSCEQNLNHDAMYWYRQDPGQGLRLIYYSQIVNDFQKGDIAEGYSVSREKKESFPLTVTSAQKNPTAFYLCASRGFSYNEQFFGPGTRLTVL.

The chain carries TRBV28 and TRBJ2-7; D is possibly TRBD1 (5 bases). CDR3 size: 16 residues. V was clipped by 1 base and J by 4 bases, with 17 bases between them. Germline V CDR1 and CDR2: MDHEN, SYDVKM. CDR3 protein: CASSLSPVQGEYEQYF. The DNA of the CDR3 is TGTGCCAGCAGTTTATCCCCGGTGCAGGGCGAGTACGAGCAGTACTTC.

V usage is TRBV10-3 and J usage is TRBJ1-2; 8 nucleotides line up with TRBD1. Germline V gives CDR1 ENHRY, CDR2 SYGVKD. The CDR3 runs 17 residues. Trimming cost V 6 bases and J 4 bases; bases outside gene matches: 16. CDR3 coding DNA: TGTGCCATCAGGGGGGATGGACAGGGCGGCGTCGTCTATGGCTACACCTTC. Translated: CAIRGDGQGGVVYGYTF.

The chain employs TRBV30 and TRBJ1-3, with D possibly matching TRBD1 (5 bases). There are 12 residues in the CDR3. Per germline, CDR1 GTSNPN and CDR2 SVGIG (reference sequence). The CDR3 sequence: CALGGSGNTIYF. As DNA, the CDR3 is TGTGCTCTGGGGGGCTCTGGAAACACCATATATTTT.

CDR3 residues: CATSRDRGTTDSSYGYTF. CDR3 sequence (DNA): TGTGCCACCAGCAGAGATCGGGGAACAACGGACAGTTCCTATGGCTACACCTTC. The rearrangement uses TRBV15 and TRBJ1-2; perhaps TRBD1 as D (6 bases). V was cut by 0 bases and J by 4 bases, with 21 bases left in between. This CDR3 has 18 amino acids. The germline V gene has CDR1 LNHNV and CDR2 YYDKDF (reference sequence).